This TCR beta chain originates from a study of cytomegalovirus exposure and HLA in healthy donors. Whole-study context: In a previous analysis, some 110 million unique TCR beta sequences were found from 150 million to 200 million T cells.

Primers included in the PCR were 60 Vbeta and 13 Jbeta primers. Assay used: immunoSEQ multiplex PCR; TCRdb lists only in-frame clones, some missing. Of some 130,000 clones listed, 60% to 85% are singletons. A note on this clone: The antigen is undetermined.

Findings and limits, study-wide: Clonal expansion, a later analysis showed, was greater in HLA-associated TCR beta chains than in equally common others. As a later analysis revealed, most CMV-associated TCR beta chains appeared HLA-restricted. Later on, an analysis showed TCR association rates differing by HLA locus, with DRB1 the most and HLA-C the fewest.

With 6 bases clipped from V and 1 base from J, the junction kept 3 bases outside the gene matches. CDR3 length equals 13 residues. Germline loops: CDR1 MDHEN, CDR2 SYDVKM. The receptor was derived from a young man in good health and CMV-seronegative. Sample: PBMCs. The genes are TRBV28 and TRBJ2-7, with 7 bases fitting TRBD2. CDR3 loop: CASSKRESYEQYF. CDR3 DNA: TGTGCCAGCAGCAAGCGGGAATCCTACGAGCAGTACTTC.